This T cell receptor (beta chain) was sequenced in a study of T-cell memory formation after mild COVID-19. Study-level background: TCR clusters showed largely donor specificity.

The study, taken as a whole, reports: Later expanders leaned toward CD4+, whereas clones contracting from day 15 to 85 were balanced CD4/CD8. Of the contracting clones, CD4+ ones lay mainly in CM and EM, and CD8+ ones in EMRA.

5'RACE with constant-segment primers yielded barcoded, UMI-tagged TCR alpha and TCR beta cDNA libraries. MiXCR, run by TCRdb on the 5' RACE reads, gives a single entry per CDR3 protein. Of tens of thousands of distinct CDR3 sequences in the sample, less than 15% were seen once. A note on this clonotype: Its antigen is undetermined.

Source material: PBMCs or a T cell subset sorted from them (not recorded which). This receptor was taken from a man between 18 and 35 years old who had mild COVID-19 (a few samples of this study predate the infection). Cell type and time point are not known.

As DNA, the CDR3 is TGTGCCAGCAGTGAATGGGGGCAGGGAGGAGGGTCAGCAGATACGCAGTATTTT. Protein: CASSEWGQGGGSADTQYF. V gene TRBV25-1 combines with J gene TRBJ2-3; possibly TRBD1 or TRBD2 for D (6 bases each). Trimming cost V 1 base and J 4 bases, with 21 bases left between them. From germline, CDR1 is MGHDK and CDR2 SYGVNS. The CDR3 extends over 18 amino acids.